This T cell receptor beta chain appears in the sequencing data of a study of blood T cell repertoires in COVID-19. The wider study: Samples of COVID-19 (acute and convalescent) were obtained from the United States, Italy and Spain. PBMCs, B-cell-depleted T cells, or T cells provided the cDNA or gDNA that made up the material.

Original methodology: Quantification of nucleated cells was approximated via reference gene primer amplification. Clones were read by immunoSEQ multiplex PCR, and TCRdb kept only the in-frame ones, dropping some. V and J calls plus clone size are reproduced from that table; the DNA served to infer D and trimming. The sample yields under 150,000 clones, approximately 81% seen once. The CDR3 is 12 amino acids. The V and J ends lost 8 bases and 8 bases, in that order; junction bases with no gene match: 3. Germline CDR1 reads MGHDK; CDR2 reads SYGVNS. This chain uses TRBV25-1 with TRBJ2-1, with TRBD1 matching over 10 bases. This TCR was recovered from a human donor in a cohort sampled during active COVID-19. Sequenced input: peripheral blood. The DNA of the CDR3 is TGTGCCAGCGACAGGGGGCCGTATGAGCAGTTCTTC. Protein product: CASDRGPYEQFF.